This T cell receptor (beta chain) is drawn from a study of T cell repertoires in cytomegalovirus infection. Study-wide context: HLA-B-restricted CMV epitopes that are well studied were used alongside recently identified HLA-C-restricted ones.

This CDR3 has 15 amino acids. V shed 6 bases and J 1 base; nucleotides not matched to a gene: 6. For this clonotype: Its specificity is not known.

General study points: The ex vivo response was dominated by HLA-C-restricted CMV-specific TCR beta clonotypes.

One entry per CDR3 protein, called by TCRdb with MiXCR from the reads. The sample records over 100,000 distinct CDR3 sequences, around 28% being singletons. Sequenced here: CD8+ T cells from cultured PBMCs, sampled from culture after CMV antigen stimulation. The receptor was isolated from a human donor in good health (CMV status not recorded). Some clones in this sample may be carry-over from other donors' samples. The chain links TRBV12-3 or TRBV12-4 to TRBJ1-5, with TRBD1 identical over 7 bases. CDR3 in DNA: TGTGCCAGCAGCCCAGGGGGAGTAAGCAATCAGCCCCAGCATTTT. As protein: CASSPGGVSNQPQHF.